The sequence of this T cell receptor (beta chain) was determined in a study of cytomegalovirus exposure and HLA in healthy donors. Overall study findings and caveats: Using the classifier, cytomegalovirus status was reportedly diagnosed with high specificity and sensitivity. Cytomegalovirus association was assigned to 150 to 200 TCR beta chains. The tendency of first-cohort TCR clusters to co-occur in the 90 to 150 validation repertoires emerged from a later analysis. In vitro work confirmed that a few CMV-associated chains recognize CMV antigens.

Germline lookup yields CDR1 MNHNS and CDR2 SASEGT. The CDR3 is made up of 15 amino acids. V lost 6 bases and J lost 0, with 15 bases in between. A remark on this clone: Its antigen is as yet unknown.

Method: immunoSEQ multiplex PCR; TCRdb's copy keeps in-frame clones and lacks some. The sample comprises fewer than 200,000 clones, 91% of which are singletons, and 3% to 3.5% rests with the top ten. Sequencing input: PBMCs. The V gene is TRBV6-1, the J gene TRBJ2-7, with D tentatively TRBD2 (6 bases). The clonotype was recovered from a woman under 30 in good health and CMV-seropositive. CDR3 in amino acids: CASRRDQGSSYEQYF. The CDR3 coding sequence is TGTGCCAGCAGGCGGGACCAGGGCAGCTCCTACGAGCAGTACTTC.